A selection of T cell receptor beta chains follows, all from one sample in a study of PD-L1 blockade in urothelial cancer. Only in-frame clones appear in the TCRdb table, and some are missing; sequencing was by immunoSEQ multiplex PCR. Of about 95,000 clones listed, nearly 90% were seen once; the top ten hold around 1.7%. The material sequenced was PBMCs, taken around atezolizumab (anti-PD-L1) treatment. The receptors come from a man aged 60-69 years with urothelial cancer. CDR3s include the opening cysteine and the closing phenylalanine or tryptophan. The D gene is left open where the match is weak. Clone size appears in some rows only: once, few, many, or a class for an expanded clone.

>TRBV6-1|TRBJ2-5|TRBD2|NA
TGTGCCAGCAGTGAAGTCCCGGGACTAGCGGGACGGGTCGGGCAAGAGACCCAGTACTTC
CASSEVPGLAGRVGQETQYF
>TRBV18|TRBJ1-1|TRBD1|NA
TGTGCCAGCTCACGAGACAGGGACACTGAAGCTTTCTTT
CASSRDRDTEAFF
>TRBV27|TRBJ1-4|NA|once
TGTGCCAGCAAAGTGGCTGCAACTAATGAAAAACTGTTTTTT
CASKVAATNEKLFF
>TRBV20-1|TRBJ1-2|NA|NA
TGCAGTGCTGTGAGCTATGGCTACACCTTC
CSAVSYGYTF
>TRBV6-6|TRBJ2-7|TRBD1|NA
TGTGCCAGCACCCGGACAGGGGATTCCTACGAGCAGTACTTC
CASTRTGDSYEQYF
>TRBV7-2|TRBJ2-3|TRBD2|NA
TGTGCCAGCAGCTTAGTGGGGACTAGCCCTAATACGCAGTATTTT
CASSLVGTSPNTQYF
>TRBV11-2|TRBJ1-1|NA|NA
TGTGCCAGCAGCTCGACGAACAGGGAATTAGTTGGAGCTTTCTTT
CASSSTNRELVGAFF
>TRBV6-1|TRBJ1-2|NA|NA
TGTGCCTCCGGACAGCCTGTGGGAGTGGGGTCTGGCTACACCTTC
CASGQPVGVGSGYTF
>TRBV5-6|TRBJ2-4|NA|once
TGTGCCAGCAGCCTGGCCGGGTACGAAGACATTCAGTACTTC
CASSLAGYEDIQYF
>TRBV4-2|TRBJ2-2|TRBD2|NA
TGTGCCAGCAGCCAAGGGCTAGCGGGGGACGTAGGGGAGCTGTTTTTT
CASSQGLAGDVGELFF
>TRBV19|TRBJ2-2|TRBD2|NA
TGTGCCAGTAGTACTAGCGGGATCGCGGAGCTGTTTTTT
CASSTSGIAELFF
>TRBV29-1|TRBJ2-7|TRBD1|NA
TGCAGCGCCGTGGGACAGGGTTACGAGCAGTACTTC
CSAVGQGYEQYF
>TRBV6-6|TRBJ2-1|TRBD2|NA
TGTGCCAGCAGTTACGGGCTAGCGGAGTACAATGAGCAGTTCTTC
CASSYGLAEYNEQFF
>TRBV4-2|TRBJ1-2|NA|few
TGTGCCAGCAGCCAAGTGTCGGGACTTTCCTATGGCTACACCTTC
CASSQVSGLSYGYTF
>TRBV27|TRBJ2-5|TRBD2|NA
TGTGCCAGCACCCGCCCGGGGGGGGGAGAGACCCAGTACTTC
CASTRPGGGETQYF
>TRBV7-8|TRBJ2-1|TRBD2|NA
TGTGCCAGCAGCTTAGGAGGGGGACTAGCGGGAGGGCCGGGGCAGTTCTTC
CASSLGGGLAGGPGQFF
>TRBV11-2|TRBJ2-1|NA|NA
TGTGCCAGCAGCTTCATGCGTTCTTATGAGCAGTTCTTC
CASSFMRSYEQFF
>TRBV19|TRBJ1-5|NA|once
TGTGCCAGTAGATCTCAGGGGTATAGCAATCAGCCCCAGCATTTT
CASRSQGYSNQPQHF
>TRBV19|TRBJ2-1|NA|NA
TGTGCCAGTAGTGGCAGGGGACGGAATGAGCAGTTCTTC
CASSGRGRNEQFF
>TRBV2|TRBJ1-1|NA|NA
TGTGCCAGCAGTGAGCAGGGGCCGAACACTGAAGCTTTCTTT
CASSEQGPNTEAFF
>TRBV4-3|TRBJ1-5|NA|NA
TGCGCCAGCAGCCATGACAGGTTTCTCAATCAGCCCCAGCATTTT
CASSHDRFLNQPQHF